Shown below are 11 T cell receptor beta chains from a single sample sequenced in a study of CD8 T cells in ankylosing spondylitis. TCRdb analysed the 5' RACE reads with MiXCR anew, one entry per CDR3 protein. The sample holds about 42,000 distinct CDR3 sequences, over 3.5% seen once. The sequencing sample was made of blood, either unsorted or a sorted T cell fraction (not recorded which). These receptors all stem from a female donor with ankylosing spondylitis or in good health (not recorded which).

This clonotype was counted ten times or more. The chain employs TRBV9 and TRBJ1-1; TRBD1 matches at 7 bases. The trim removed 0 bases at V and 2 bases at J, leaving 7 bases unmatched. CDR3 length equals 16 residues. Germline assignment: CDR1 SGDLS and CDR2 YYNGEE. In nucleotides, the CDR3 is TGTGCCAGCAGCGTAGATCCAGGGACAGTAAACACTGAAGCTTTCTTT. Translation gives CASSVDPGTVNTEAFF.

The sample holds many counts of this clonotype. The chain joins TRBV9 to TRBJ2-1; 11 bases are shared with TRBD2. The CDR3 sequence is 15 residues long. Germline V lookup: CDR1 SGDLS, CDR2 YYNGEE. V dropped 4 bases and J dropped 4; count of bases not matched to a gene: 4. CDR3 residues: CASSSRLAGYNEQFF. The DNA of the CDR3 is TGTGCCAGCAGCTCTCGACTAGCGGGATACAATGAGCAGTTCTTC.

In this sample, this clonotype turned up many times. The chain employs TRBV9 and TRBJ1-5, with D unresolved. This CDR3 region has 14 residues. The V end was cut by 2 bases, the J end by 9 bases, with 15 bases between. Germline V lookup: CDR1 SGDLS, CDR2 YYNGEE. The DNA for the CDR3 is TGTGCCAGCAGCGTGGGCGGACCGGGCCCGCCCCAGCATTTT. Translated, it gives CASSVGGPGPPQHF. Complete variable domain (other parts from reference TRBV9 and TRBJ1-5): DSGVTQTPKHLITATGQRVTLRCSPRSGDLSVYWYQQSLDQGLQFLIQYYNGEERAKGNILERFSAQQFPDLHSELNLSSLELGDSALYFCASSVGGPGPPQHFGDGTRLSIL.

This clonotype appeared many times. The chain carries TRBV9 and TRBJ1-1, with D uncertain. This CDR3 spans 13 amino acids. Germline CDR1 is SGDLS and CDR2 is YYNGEE. Between the trimmed V and J ends, which lost 0 bases and 4 bases, there was a span of 7 bases. The CDR3 loop reads CASSVGAVTEAFF. DNA of the CDR3: TGTGCCAGCAGCGTAGGGGCGGTCACTGAAGCTTTCTTT.

This clonotype was seen many times. The V and J genes are TRBV9 and TRBJ1-6; D not resolved. Germline CDR1 is SGDLS and CDR2 is YYNGEE. V was trimmed by 3 bases and J by 1 base, leaving 20 bases between them. This CDR3 is 19 amino acids long. CDR3 DNA sequence: TGTGCCAGCAGCGACCCCCCGGCCCTCCGCGGGTCCTATAATTCACCCCTCCACTTT. It translates to CASSDPPALRGSYNSPLHF.

This clonotype qualifies as medium-sized. V is TRBV9 and J is TRBJ1-5, with D possibly matching TRBD1 (5 bases). Germline V gives CDR1 SGDLS, CDR2 YYNGEE. Between the trimmed V and J ends, which lost 3 bases and 9 bases, there was a span of 13 bases. CDR3 length: 13 amino acids. The CDR3 sequence: CASSEGPTGPQHF. CDR3 bases: TGTGCCAGCAGCGAGGGCCCAACAGGGCCCCAGCATTTT.

This clonotype was observed at least ten times. The V and J genes are TRBV9 and TRBJ2-1; 8 bases are shared with TRBD1. There are 16 residues in the CDR3. The trim removed 4 bases at V and 4 bases at J, leaving 10 bases unmatched. Germline CDR1 and CDR2: SGDLS and YYNGEE. CDR3 DNA sequence: TGTGCCAGCAGCCCACTGGGACAGGTGAATTACAATGAGCAGTTCTTC. Its protein product is CASSPLGQVNYNEQFF.

This clonotype was recorded at least ten times. The V and J genes are TRBV9 and TRBJ2-7; a weak D match, TRBD1 (6 bases). Trimming removed 3 bases at V and 6 bases at J, with 16 bases between. This CDR3 has 14 residues. Germline assignment: CDR1 SGDLS and CDR2 YYNGEE. CDR3 bases: TGTGCCAGCAGCGGGGGACACCCCGGCGGCGAGCAGTACTTC. As protein: CASSGGHPGGEQYF. Complete variable domain (other parts from reference TRBV9 and TRBJ2-7): DSGVTQTPKHLITATGQRVTLRCSPRSGDLSVYWYQQSLDQGLQFLIQYYNGEERAKGNILERFSAQQFPDLHSELNLSSLELGDSALYFCASSGGHPGGEQYFGPGTRLTVT.

This clonotype showed up many times. The chain couples TRBV9 to TRBJ2-1, with D perhaps matching TRBD1 or TRBD2 (6 bases each). Germline V gene sequence: CDR1 SGDLS, CDR2 YYNGEE. The CDR3 covers 15 residues. V lost 0 bases and J lost 7, with 14 bases in between. The CDR3 sequence: CASSVVGTGRNEQFF. The DNA for the CDR3 is TGTGCCAGCAGCGTAGTAGGTACAGGGAGGAATGAGCAGTTCTTC.

Remarks on this clonotype: A much larger clonotype is one base distant, so this may be a read error. V usage is TRBV9 and J usage is TRBJ1-1; weak D call: TRBD1 (5 bases). CDR3 size: 16 residues. CDR1 and CDR2 (germline): SGDLS, YYNGEE. CDR3 coding DNA: TGTGCCAGCAGCGCCGAAGGTGGGGCGCCGAACACTAAAGCTTTCTTT. It encodes CASSAEGGAPNTKAFF.

There are many counts of this clonotype. V usage is TRBV9 and J usage is TRBJ1-1, with TRBD1 identical over 8 bases. The CDR3 sequence is 15 residues long. Trimming removed 2 bases from V and 6 bases from J; junction bases left unmatched: 9. CDR1 and CDR2 (germline): SGDLS, YYNGEE. The CDR3 DNA reads TGTGCCAGCAGCGTGACAGGGGCGCCCGGAGCTGAAGCTTTCTTT. Translated, it gives CASSVTGAPGAEAFF.